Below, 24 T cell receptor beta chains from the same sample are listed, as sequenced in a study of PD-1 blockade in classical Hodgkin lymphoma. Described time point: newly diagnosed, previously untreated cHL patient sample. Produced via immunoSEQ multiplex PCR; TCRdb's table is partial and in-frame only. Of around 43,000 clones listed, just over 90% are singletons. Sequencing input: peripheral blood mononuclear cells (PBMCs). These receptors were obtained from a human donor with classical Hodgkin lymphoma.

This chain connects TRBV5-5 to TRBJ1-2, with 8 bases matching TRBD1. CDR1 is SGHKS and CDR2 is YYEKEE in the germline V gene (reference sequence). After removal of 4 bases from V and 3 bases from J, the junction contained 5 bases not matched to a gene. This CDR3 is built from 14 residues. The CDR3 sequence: CASSRQGLDYGYTF. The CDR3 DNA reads TGTGCCAGCAGCCGACAGGGGTTGGACTATGGCTACACCTTC. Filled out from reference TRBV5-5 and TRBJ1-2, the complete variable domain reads DAGVTQSPTHLIKTRGQQVTLRCSPISGHKSVSWYQQVLGQGPQFIFQYYEKEERGRGNFPDRFSARQFPNYSSELNVNALLLGDSALYLCASSRQGLDYGYTFGSGTRLTVV.

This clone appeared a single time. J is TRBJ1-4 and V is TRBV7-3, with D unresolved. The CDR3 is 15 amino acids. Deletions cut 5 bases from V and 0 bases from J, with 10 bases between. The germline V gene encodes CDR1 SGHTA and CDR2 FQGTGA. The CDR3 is CASSPLPATNEKLFF. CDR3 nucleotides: TGTGCCAGCAGCCCCCTACCTGCAACTAATGAAAAACTGTTTTTT.

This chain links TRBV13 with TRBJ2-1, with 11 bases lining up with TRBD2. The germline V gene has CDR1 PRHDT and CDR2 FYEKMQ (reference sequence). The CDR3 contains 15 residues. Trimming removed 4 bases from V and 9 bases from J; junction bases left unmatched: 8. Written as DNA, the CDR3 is TGTGCCAGCAGCTCCCGCCGGCTAGCGGGAGGTGAGCAGTTCTTC. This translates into CASSSRRLAGGEQFF.

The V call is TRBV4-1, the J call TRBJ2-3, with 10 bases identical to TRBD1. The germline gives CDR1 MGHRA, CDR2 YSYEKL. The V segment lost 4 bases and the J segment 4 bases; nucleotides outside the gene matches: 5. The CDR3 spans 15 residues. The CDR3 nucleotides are TGCGCCAGCAGCCCCGGGACAGGGGAATCAGATACGCAGTATTTT. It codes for CASSPGTGESDTQYF.

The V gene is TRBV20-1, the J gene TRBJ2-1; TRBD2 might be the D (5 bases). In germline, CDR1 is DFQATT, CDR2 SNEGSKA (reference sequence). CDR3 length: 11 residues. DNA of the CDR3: TGCAGCCGCCTCCGGCGGGATGAGCAGTTCTTC. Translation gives CSRLRRDEQFF.

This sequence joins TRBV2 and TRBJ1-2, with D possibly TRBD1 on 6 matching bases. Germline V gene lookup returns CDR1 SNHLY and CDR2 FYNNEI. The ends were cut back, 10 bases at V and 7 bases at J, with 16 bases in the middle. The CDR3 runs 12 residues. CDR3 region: CAIQGRTFGYTF. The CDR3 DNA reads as TGTGCCATCCAGGGGAGGACTTTTGGCTACACCTTC.

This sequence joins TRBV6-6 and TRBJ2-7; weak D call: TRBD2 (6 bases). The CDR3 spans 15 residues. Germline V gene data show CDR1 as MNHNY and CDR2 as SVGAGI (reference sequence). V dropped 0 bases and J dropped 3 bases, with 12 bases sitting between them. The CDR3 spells CASSYSPREDYEQYF. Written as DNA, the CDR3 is TGTGCCAGCAGTTACTCACCCAGGGAGGACTACGAGCAGTACTTC.

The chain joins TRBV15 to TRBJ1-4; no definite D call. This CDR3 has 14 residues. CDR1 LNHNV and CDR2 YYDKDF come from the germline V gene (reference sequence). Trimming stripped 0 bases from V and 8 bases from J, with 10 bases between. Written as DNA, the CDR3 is TGTGCCACCAGCAGAGATAGGAGAAACGAAAAACTGTTTTTT. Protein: CATSRDRRNEKLFF.

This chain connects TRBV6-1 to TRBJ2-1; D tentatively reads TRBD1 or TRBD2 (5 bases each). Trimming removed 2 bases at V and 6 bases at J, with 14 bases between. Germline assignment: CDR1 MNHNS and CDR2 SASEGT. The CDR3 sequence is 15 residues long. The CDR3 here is CASSENGAGFNEQFF. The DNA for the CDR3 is TGTGCCAGCAGTGAAAACGGGGCAGGCTTCAATGAGCAGTTCTTC.

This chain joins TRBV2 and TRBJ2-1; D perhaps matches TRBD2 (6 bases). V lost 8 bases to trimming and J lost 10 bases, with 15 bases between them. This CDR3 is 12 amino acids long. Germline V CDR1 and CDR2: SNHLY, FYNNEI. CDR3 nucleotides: TGTGCCAGCGGCGATGGGGGAGGAGAGCAGTTCTTC. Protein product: CASGDGGGEQFF.

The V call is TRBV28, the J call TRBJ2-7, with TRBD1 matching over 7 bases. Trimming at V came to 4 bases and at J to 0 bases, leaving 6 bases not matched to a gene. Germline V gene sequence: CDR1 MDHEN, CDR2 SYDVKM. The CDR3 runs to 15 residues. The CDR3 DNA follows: TGTGCCAGCAGTTCCTCCGGGACAGCCTCCTACGAGCAGTACTTC. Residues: CASSSSGTASYEQYF.

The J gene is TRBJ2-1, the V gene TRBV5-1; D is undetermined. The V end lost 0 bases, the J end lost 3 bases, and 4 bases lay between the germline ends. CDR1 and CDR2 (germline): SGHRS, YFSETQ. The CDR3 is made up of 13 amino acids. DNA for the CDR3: TGCGCCAGCAGCTTGGGCGTCTACAATGAGCAGTTCTTC. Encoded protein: CASSLGVYNEQFF.

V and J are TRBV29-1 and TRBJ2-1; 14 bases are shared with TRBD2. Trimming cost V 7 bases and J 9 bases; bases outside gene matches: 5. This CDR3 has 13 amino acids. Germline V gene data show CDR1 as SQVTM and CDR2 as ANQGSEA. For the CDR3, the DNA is TGCAGCGCTGGGACTAGCGGGAGAGGTGAGCAGTTCTTC. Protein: CSAGTSGRGEQFF.

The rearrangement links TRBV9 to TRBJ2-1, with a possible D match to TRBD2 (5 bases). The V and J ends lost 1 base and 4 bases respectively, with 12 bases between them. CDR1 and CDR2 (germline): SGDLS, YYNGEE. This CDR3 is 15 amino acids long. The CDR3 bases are TGTGCCAGCAGCGTAAAGGATTCGGGGTACAATGAGCAGTTCTTC. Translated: CASSVKDSGYNEQFF.

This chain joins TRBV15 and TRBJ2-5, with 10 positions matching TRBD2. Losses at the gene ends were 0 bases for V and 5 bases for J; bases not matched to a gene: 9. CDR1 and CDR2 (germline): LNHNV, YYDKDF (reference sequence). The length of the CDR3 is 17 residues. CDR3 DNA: TGTGCCACCAGCAGAGATCTTTCTAGCGGGAGTGGGGAGACCCAGTACTTC. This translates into CATSRDLSSGSGETQYF.

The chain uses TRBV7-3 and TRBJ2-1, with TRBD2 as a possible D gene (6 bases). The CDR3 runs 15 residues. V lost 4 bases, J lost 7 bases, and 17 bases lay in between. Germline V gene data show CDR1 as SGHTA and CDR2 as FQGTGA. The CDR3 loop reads CASSSSGVSGNEQFF. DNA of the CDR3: TGTGCCAGCAGCTCGTCGGGGGTAAGCGGGAATGAGCAGTTCTTC.

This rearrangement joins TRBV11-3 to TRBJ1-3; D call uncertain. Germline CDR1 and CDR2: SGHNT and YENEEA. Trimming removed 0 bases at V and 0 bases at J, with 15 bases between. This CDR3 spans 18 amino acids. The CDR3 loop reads CASSLDYWHLSSGNTIYF. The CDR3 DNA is TGTGCCAGCAGCTTAGATTACTGGCACTTAAGCTCTGGAAACACCATATATTTT.

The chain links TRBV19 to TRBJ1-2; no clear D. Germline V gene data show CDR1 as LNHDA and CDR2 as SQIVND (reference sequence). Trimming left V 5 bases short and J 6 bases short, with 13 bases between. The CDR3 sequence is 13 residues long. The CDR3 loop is CASSPPSTNGYTF. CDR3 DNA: TGTGCCAGTAGTCCTCCCTCCACAAATGGCTACACCTTC.

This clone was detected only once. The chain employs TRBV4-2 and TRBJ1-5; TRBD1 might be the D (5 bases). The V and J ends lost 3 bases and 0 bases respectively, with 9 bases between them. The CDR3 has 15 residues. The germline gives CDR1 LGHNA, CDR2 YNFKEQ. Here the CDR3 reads CASSQYRFSNQPQHF. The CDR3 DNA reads TGTGCCAGCAGCCAGTACAGGTTTAGCAATCAGCCCCAGCATTTT.

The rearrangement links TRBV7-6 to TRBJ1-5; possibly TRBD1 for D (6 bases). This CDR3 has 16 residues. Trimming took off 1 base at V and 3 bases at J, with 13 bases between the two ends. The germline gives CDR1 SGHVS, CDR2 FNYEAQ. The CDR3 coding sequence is TGTGCCAGCAGCTTAGTGGCAGGGGTCTCCAATCAGCCCCAGCATTTT. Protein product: CASSLVAGVSNQPQHF.

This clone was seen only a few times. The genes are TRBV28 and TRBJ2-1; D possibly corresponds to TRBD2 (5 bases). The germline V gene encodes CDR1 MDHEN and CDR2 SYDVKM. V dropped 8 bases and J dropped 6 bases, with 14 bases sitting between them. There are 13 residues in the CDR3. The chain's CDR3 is CASALSGSNEQFF. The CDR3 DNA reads TGTGCCAGCGCTTTAAGCGGAAGCAATGAGCAGTTCTTC.

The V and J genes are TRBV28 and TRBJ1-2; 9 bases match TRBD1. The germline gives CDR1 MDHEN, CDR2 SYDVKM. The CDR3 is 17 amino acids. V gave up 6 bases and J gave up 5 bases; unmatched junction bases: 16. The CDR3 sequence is CASRDPRTGGAGYGYTF. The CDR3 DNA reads TGTGCCAGCAGAGACCCTCGAACAGGGGGCGCGGGGTATGGCTACACCTTC.

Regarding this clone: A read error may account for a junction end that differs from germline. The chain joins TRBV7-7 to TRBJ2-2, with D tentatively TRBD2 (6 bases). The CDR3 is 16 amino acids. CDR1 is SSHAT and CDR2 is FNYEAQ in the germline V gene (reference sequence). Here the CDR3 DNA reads TGTGCTAGCAGCCCAGGTCGACTAGTTAGCCCCGGGGAGCTGTTTTTT. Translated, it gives CASSPGRLVSPGELFF.

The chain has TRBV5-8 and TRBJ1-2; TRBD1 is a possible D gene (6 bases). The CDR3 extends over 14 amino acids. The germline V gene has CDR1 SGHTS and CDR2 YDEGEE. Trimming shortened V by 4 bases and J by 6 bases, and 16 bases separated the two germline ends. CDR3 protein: CASSLWGARNGYTF. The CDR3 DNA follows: TGTGCCAGCAGCCTTTGGGGGGCGCGGAATGGCTACACCTTC.